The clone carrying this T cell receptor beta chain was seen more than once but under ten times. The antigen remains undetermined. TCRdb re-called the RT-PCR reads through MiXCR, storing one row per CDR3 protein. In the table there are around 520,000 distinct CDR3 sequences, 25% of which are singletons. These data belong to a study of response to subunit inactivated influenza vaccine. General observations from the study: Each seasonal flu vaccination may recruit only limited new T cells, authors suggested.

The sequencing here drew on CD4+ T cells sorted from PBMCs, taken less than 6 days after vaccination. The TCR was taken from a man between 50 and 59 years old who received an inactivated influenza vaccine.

Here the CDR3 reads CSARQGTYGYTF. The DNA for the CDR3 is TGCAGTGCTAGGCAGGGGACATATGGCTACACCTTC. V is TRBV20-1 and J is TRBJ1-2; D possibly corresponds to TRBD1 (6 bases). The CDR3 contains 12 residues. Germline CDR1 DFQATT, CDR2 SNEGSKA (reference sequence). V was pared by 3 bases and J by 5 bases, with 10 bases between.